The clone carrying this TCR beta chain was seen only once. Its antigen remains unidentified. The PCR had 60 Vbeta and 13 Jbeta primers. Libraries were prepared by immunoSEQ multiplex PCR; TCRdb keeps only in-frame clonotypes and omits some of them. The table lists about 45,000 clones, about two thirds of them singletons. The data derive from a study of cytomegalovirus exposure and HLA in healthy donors. Broader study findings: In an earlier analysis, in 620 or so donors, most V segments appeared productive either ~87% or ~30% of the time. For TCR beta chains, V- and J-gene trimming was later linked to a missense DCLRE1C variant.

The source material was PBMCs. The receptor's source is a woman aged 30 to 39 in good health and CMV-seronegative.

The CDR3 loop is CAWSVQGGYTF. In DNA, the CDR3 is TGTGCCTGGAGTGTTCAGGGTGGCTACACCTTC. V usage is TRBV30 and J usage is TRBJ1-2; D possibly corresponds to TRBD1 (5 bases). V was cut by 0 bases and J by 7 bases, with 6 bases left in between. This CDR3 is built from 11 residues. Germline lookup yields CDR1 GTSNPN and CDR2 SVGIG (reference sequence).